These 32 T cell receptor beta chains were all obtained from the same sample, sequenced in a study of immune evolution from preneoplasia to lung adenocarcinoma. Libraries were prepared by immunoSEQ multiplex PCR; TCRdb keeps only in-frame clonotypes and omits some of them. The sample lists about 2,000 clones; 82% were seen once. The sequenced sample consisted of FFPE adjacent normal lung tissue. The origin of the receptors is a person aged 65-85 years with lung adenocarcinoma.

The CDR3 DNA follows: TGTGCCAGCAGTTTTTCAGGCAATCGCTACCATCAGCCCCAGCATTTT. Protein product: CASSFSGNRYHQPQHF. V usage is TRBV27 and J usage is TRBJ1-5; D is unclear. CDR1 is MNHEY, CDR2 SMNVEV, per germline (reference sequence). Trimming pared 3 bases from V and 5 bases from J, leaving 17 bases between. The CDR3 covers 16 residues.

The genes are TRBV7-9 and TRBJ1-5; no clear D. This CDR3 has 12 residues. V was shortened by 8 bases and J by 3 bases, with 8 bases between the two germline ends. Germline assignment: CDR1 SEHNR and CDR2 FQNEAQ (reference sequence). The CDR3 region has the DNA TGTGCCAGCGGGGTAGACAATCAGCCCCAGCATTTT. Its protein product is CASGVDNQPQHF.

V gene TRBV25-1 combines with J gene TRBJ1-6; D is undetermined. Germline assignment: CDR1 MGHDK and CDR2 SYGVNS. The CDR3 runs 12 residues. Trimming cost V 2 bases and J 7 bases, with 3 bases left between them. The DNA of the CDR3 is TGTGCCAGCAGTGAAGTGAATTCACCCCTCCACTTT. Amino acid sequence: CASSEVNSPLHF.

CDR3 DNA: TGTGCCAGCAGCCCGCCGGGACTAGCCTACGAGCAGTACTTC. Its translation: CASSPPGLAYEQYF. The chain couples TRBV7-2 to TRBJ2-7, with 8 nucleotides matching TRBD2. Germline CDR1 and CDR2: SGHTA and FQGNSA. V was clipped by 5 bases and J by 2 bases; unmatched bases: 5. The CDR3 consists of 14 residues.

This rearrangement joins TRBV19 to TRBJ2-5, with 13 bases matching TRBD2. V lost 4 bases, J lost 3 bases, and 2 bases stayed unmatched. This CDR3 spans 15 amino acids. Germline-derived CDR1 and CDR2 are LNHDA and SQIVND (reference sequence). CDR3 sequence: CASSRGLAGKETQYF. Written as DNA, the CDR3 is TGTGCCAGTAGTAGGGGACTAGCGGGAAAAGAGACCCAGTACTTC.

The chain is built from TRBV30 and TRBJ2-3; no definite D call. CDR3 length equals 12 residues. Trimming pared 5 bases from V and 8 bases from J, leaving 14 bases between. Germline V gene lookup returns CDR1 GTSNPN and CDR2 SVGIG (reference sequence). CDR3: CAWALTAGTQYF. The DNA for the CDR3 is TGTGCCTGGGCCCTAACAGCAGGTACGCAGTATTTT. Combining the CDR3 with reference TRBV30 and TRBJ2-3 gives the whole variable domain SQTIHQWPATLVQPVGSPLSLECTVEGTSNPNLYWYRQAAGRGLQLLFYSVGIGQISSEVPQNLSASRPQDRQFILSSKKLLLSDSGFYLCAWALTAGTQYFGPGTRLTVL.

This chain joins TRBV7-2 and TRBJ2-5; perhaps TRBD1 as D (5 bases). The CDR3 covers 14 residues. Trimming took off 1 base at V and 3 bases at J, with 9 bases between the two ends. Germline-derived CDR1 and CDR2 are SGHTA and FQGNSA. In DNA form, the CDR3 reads TGTGCCAGCAGCTTAGGGAGACAGAAAGAGACCCAGTACTTC. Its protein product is CASSLGRQKETQYF.

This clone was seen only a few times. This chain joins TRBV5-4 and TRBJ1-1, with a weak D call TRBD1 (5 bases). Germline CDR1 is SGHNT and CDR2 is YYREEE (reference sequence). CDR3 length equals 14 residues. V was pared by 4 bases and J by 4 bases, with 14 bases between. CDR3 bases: TGTGCCAGCAGCCAGGGACTTGTAGCCACTGAAGCTTTCTTT. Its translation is CASSQGLVATEAFF.

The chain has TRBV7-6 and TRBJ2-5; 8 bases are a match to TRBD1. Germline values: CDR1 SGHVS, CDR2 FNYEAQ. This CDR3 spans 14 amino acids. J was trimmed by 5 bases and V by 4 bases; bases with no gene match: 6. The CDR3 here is CASSSRQGRETQYF. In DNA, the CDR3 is TGTGCCAGCAGCTCGAGACAGGGGCGGGAGACCCAGTACTTC.

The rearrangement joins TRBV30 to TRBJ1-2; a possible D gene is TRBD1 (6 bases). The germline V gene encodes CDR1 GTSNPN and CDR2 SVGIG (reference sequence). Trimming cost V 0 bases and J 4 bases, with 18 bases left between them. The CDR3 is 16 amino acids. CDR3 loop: CAWSVRGQKRSYGYTF. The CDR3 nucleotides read TGTGCCTGGAGTGTGAGAGGACAGAAGAGGAGCTATGGCTACACCTTC.

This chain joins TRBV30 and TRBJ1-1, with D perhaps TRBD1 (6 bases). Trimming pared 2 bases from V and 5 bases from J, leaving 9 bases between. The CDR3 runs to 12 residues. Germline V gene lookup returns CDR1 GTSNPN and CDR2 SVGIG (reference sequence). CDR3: CAWSRGRTEAFF. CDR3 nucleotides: TGTGCCTGGAGTAGGGGGAGGACTGAAGCTTTCTTT.

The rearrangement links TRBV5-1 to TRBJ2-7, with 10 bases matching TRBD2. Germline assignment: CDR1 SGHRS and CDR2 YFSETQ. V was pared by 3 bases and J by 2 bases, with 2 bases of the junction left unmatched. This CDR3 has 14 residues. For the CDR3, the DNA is TGCGCCAGCAGCTCGGGACTAGCGACCTACGAGCAGTACTTC. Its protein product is CASSSGLATYEQYF.

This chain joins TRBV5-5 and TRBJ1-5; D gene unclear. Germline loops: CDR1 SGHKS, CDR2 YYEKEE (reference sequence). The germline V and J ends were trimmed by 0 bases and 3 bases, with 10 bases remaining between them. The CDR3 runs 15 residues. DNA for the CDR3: TGTGCCAGCAGCTTGGAGTGGTCAGTCAATCAGCCCCAGCATTTT. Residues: CASSLEWSVNQPQHF.

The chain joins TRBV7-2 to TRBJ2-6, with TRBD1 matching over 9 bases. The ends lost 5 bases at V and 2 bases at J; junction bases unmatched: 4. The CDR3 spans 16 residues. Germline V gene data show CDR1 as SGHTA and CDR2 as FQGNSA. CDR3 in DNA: TGTGCCAGCAGCCCCTACAGGGGGCCTGGGGCCAACGTCCTGACTTTC. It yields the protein CASSPYRGPGANVLTF.

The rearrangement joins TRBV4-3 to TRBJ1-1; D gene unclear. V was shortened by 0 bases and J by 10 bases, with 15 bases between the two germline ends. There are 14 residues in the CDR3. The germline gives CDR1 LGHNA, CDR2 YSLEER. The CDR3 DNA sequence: TGCGCCAGCAGCCAAGATGGGAGGGCGGACGTAGCTTTCTTT. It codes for CASSQDGRADVAFF.

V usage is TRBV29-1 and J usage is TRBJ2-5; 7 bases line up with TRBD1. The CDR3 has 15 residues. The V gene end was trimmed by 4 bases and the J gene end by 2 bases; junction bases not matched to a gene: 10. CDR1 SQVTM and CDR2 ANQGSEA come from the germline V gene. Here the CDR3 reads CSVVFPRQGQETQYF. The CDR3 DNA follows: TGCAGCGTTGTTTTCCCGAGACAGGGACAAGAGACCCAGTACTTC.

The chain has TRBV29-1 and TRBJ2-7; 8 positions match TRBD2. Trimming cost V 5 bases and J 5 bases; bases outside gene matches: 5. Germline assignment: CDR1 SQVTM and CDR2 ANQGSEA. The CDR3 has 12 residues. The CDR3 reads CSVWTGGHEQYF. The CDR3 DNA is TGCAGCGTTTGGACGGGGGGGCACGAGCAGTACTTC.

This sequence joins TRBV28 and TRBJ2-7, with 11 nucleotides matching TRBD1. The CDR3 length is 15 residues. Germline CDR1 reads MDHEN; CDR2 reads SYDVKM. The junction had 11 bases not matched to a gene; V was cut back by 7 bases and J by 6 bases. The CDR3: CASTGRGTGGIEQYF. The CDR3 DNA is TGTGCCAGCACCGGAAGAGGGACAGGGGGGATCGAGCAGTACTTC.

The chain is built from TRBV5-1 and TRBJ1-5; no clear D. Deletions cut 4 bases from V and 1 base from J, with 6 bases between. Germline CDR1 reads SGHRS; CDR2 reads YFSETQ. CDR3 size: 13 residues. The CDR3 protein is CASSTDSNQPQHF. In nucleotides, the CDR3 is TGCGCCAGCAGCACCGACAGCAATCAGCCCCAGCATTTT.

The CDR3 nucleotides are TGCAGCGTTCCTGAATTAGCGGGGGCCTTCTCAGATACGCAGTATTTT. Amino acids: CSVPELAGAFSDTQYF. This chain connects TRBV29-1 to TRBJ2-3, with 9 bases matching TRBD2. Germline CDR1 reads SQVTM; CDR2 reads ANQGSEA. The CDR3 length is 16 residues. V shed 5 bases and J 4 bases; nucleotides not matched to a gene: 13.

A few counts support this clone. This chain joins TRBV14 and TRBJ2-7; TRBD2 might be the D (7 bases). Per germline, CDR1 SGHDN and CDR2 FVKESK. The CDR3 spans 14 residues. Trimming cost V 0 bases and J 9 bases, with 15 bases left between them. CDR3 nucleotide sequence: TGTGCCAGCAGCCAAGACAGGGGAGGGAGCGGGCAGTACTTC. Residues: CASSQDRGGSGQYF.

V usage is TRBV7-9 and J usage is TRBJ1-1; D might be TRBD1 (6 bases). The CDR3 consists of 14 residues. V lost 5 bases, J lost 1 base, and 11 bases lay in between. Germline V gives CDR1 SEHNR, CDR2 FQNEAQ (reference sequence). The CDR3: CASSHQGRNTEAFF. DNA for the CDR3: TGTGCCAGCAGCCACCAGGGGAGGAACACTGAAGCTTTCTTT.

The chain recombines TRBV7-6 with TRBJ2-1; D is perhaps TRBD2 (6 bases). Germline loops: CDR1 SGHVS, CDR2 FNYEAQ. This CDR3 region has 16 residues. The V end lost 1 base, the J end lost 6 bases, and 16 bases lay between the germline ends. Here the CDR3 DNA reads TGTGCCAGCAGCTTAGGTGGGCTAGCGCCAGGCAATGAGCAGTTCTTC. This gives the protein CASSLGGLAPGNEQFF.

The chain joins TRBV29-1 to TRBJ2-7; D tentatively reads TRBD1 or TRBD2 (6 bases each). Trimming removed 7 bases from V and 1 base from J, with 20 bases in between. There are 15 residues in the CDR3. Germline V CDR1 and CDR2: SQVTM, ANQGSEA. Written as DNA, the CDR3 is TGCAGCGCTTACCTCTTGGGGGGCGGGTCCTACGAGCAGTACTTC. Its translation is CSAYLLGGGSYEQYF.

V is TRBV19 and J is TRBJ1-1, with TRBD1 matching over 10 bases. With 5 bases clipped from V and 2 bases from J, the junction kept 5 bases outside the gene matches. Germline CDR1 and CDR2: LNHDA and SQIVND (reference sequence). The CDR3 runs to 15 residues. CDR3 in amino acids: CASSLRTGGNTEAFF. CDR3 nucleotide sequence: TGTGCCAGTAGTCTTCGGACAGGGGGAAACACTGAAGCTTTCTTT. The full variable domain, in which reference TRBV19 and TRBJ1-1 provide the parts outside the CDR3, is DGGITQSPKYLFRKEGQNVTLSCEQNLNHDAMYWYRQDPGQGLRLIYYSQIVNDFQKGDIAEGYSVSREKKESFPLTVTSAQKNPTAFYLCASSLRTGGNTEAFFGQGTRLTVV.

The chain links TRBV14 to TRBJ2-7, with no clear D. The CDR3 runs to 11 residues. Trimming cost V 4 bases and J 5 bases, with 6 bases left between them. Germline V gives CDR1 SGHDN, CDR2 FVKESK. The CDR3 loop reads CASSPGNEQYF. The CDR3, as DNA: TGTGCCAGCAGCCCGGGCAACGAGCAGTACTTC.

CDR3 sequence (DNA): TGTGCCATCAGTGGGGCTCGCACTGAAGCTTTCTTT. Protein sequence: CAISGARTEAFF. This sequence joins TRBV10-3 and TRBJ1-1; D remains unclear. Germline values: CDR1 ENHRY, CDR2 SYGVKD. This CDR3 is built from 12 residues. The V end lost 4 bases, the J end lost 4 bases, and 7 bases lay between the germline ends.

The CDR3 nucleotides read TGTGCCAGCAGTGTCTTGACCCGGGACAGCACAGATACGCAGTATTTT. It translates to CASSVLTRDSTDTQYF. This chain links TRBV25-1 with TRBJ2-3; D tentatively fits TRBD1 or TRBD2 (5 bases each). CDR3 length: 16 amino acids. Germline V gene data show CDR1 as MGHDK and CDR2 as SYGVNS. V shed 4 bases and J shed 0 bases, with 14 bases lying between them.

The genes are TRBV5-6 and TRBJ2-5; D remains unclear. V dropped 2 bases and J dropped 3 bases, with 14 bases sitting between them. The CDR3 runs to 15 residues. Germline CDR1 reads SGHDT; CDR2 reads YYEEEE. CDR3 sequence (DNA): TGTGCCAGCAGCTTAGGTGGGCATAGCAAAGAGACCCAGTACTTC. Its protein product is CASSLGGHSKETQYF.

CDR3 sequence reads: CACQESSYNEQFF. CDR3 DNA sequence: TGTGCCTGCCAAGAAAGCTCCTACAATGAGCAGTTCTTC. J is TRBJ2-1 and V is TRBV30; D remains ambiguous. CDR1 and CDR2 from the germline V gene are GTSNPN and SVGIG (reference sequence). The V and J ends lost 6 bases and 0 bases respectively, with 9 bases between them. The length of the CDR3 is 13 residues. Variable domain in full (rest from reference TRBV30 and TRBJ2-1): SQTIHQWPATLVQPVGSPLSLECTVEGTSNPNLYWYRQAAGRGLQLLFYSVGIGQISSEVPQNLSASRPQDRQFILSSKKLLLSDSGFYLCACQESSYNEQFFGPGTRLTVL.

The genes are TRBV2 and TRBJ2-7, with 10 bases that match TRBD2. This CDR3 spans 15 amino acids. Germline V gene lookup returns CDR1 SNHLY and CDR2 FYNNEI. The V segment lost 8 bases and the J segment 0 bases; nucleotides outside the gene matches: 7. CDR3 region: CASGLAGVDSYEQYF. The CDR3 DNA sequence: TGTGCCAGCGGGCTAGCGGGAGTGGACTCCTACGAGCAGTACTTC.

CDR3 nucleotide sequence: TGCGCCAGCAGCCAGGATAGCGGGACCTACGAGCAGTACTTC. Protein: CASSQDSGTYEQYF. The gene calls are TRBV4-1 and TRBJ2-7; 8 bases agree with TRBD2. This CDR3 comprises 14 residues. With V trimmed by 3 bases and J by 2 bases, 3 bases remained unmatched. Germline CDR1 is MGHRA and CDR2 is YSYEKL.